This T cell receptor beta chain was sequenced for a study of radiation and T cells in renal cell carcinoma. Whole-study context: Nephrectomy followed 15 Gy stereotactic body radiation by 4 weeks.

Study findings and constraints: Baseline intratumoral clonotype presence is unknown without pretreatment biopsies. In blood, top tumor clones expanded by 2 weeks, shrinking by 4.

The germline V gene has CDR1 MDHEN and CDR2 SYDVKM. The CDR3 runs to 15 residues. V lost 5 bases to trimming and J lost 3 bases; unmatched junction nucleotides: 8. Measured with immunoSEQ multiplex PCR; TCRdb has only the in-frame clones, and not every one. The table has 150,000 or so clones, roughly nine tenths seen once; the top ten hold around 4%. Concerning this clone: Its antigen is not known.

Time point meaning: baseline pretreatment blood. Sample treatment: 15 Gy SBRT to primary tumor, nephrectomy 4 weeks later. After SBRT, blood was collected at 2 and 4 weeks, plus baseline. The receptor was derived from a woman in her sixties or seventies with renal cell carcinoma. The V gene is TRBV28, the J gene TRBJ2-7; 9 bases fit TRBD1. The specimen comprised blood, sampled from a patient whose treatment included radiotherapy and nephrectomy. CDR3 residues: CASSGEGTGNYEQYF. The CDR3 DNA reads as TGTGCCAGCAGTGGCGAAGGGACAGGGAACTACGAGCAGTACTTC.